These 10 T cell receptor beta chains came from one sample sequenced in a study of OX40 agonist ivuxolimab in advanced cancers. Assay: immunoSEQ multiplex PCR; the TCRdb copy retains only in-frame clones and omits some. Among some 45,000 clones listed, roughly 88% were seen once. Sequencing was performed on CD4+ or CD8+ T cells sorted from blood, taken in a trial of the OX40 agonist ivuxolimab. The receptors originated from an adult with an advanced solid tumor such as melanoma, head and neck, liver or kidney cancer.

The CDR3 region has the DNA TGTGCCAGCAAGAGGGCTAGCGGGGGGGCCTACGAGCAGTACTTC. It is translated as CASKRASGGAYEQYF. This rearrangement joins TRBV2 to TRBJ2-7, with 12 bases identical to TRBD2. This CDR3 is 15 amino acids long. The germline gives CDR1 SNHLY, CDR2 FYNNEI. The J segment lost 2 bases and the V segment lost 7 bases, leaving 6 bases of the junction unmatched.

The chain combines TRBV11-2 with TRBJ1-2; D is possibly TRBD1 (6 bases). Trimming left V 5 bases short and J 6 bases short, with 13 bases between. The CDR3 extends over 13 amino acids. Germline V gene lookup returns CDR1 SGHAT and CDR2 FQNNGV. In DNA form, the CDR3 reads TGTGCCAGCAGCCCAACAGGGAGAGATGGCTACACCTTC. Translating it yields CASSPTGRDGYTF.

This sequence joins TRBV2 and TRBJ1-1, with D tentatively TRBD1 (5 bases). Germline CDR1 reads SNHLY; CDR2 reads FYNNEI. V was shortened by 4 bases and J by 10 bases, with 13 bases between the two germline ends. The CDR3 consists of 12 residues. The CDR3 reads CASSARVLIAFF. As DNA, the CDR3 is TGTGCCAGCAGTGCCAGGGTCTTAATAGCTTTCTTT.

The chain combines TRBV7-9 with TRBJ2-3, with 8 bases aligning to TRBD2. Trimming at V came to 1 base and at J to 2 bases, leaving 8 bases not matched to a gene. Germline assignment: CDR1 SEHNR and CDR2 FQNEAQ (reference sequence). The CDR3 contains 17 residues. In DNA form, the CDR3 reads TGTGCCAGCAGCTTAGGTTCAGCGGGGGCCTTCACAGATACGCAGTATTTT. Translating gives CASSLGSAGAFTDTQYF.

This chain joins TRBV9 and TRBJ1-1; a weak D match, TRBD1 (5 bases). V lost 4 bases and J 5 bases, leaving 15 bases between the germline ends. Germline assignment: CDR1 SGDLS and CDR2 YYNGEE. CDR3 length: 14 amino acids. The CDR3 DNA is TGTGCCAGCAGCCCTCACGGGGCGAGAACTGAAGCTTTCTTT. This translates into CASSPHGARTEAFF.

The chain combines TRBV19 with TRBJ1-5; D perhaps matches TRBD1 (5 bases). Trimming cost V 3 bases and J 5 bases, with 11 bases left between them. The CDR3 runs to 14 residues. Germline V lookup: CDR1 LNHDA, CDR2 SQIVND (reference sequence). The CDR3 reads CASSMGGRHQPQHF. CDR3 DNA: TGTGCCAGTAGTATGGGGGGACGGCATCAGCCCCAGCATTTT.

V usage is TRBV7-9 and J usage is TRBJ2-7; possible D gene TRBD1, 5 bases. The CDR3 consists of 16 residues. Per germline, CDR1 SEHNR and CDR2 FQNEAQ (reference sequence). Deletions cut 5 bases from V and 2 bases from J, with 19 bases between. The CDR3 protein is CASSRMGQTSTYEQYF. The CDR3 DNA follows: TGTGCCAGCAGCCGTATGGGGCAGACATCAACCTACGAGCAGTACTTC.

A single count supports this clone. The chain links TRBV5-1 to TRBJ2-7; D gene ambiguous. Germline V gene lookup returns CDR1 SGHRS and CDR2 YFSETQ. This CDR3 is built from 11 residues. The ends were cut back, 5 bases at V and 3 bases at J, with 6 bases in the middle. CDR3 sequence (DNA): TGCGCCAGCAGTTTCGGCTACGAGCAGTACTTC. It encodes CASSFGYEQYF.

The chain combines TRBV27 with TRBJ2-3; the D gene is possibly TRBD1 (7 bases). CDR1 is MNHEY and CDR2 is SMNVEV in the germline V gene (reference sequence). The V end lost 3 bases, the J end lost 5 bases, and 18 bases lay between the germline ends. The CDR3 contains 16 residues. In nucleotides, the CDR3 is TGTGCCAGCAGTTTCCCCGCGGGGCAGGGGGAAGATACGCAGTATTTT. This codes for CASSFPAGQGEDTQYF.

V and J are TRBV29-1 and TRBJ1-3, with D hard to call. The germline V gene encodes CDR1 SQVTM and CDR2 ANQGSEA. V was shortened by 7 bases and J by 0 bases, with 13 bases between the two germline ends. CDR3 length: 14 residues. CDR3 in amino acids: CSAVPGPSGNTIYF. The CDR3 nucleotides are TGCAGCGCCGTCCCAGGTCCCTCTGGAAACACCATATATTTT.